This T cell receptor beta chain originates from a study of shared clonotypes between healthy human individuals. Turning to the study itself: Per donor, three plates held CD4 naive cells, three held CD4 memory, two held CD8 naive and one held CD8 memory.

In its sample, this clone was seen a few times. Losses at the gene ends were 8 bases for V and 6 bases for J; bases not matched to a gene: 6. The CDR3 runs 13 residues. Germline assignment: CDR1 LNHDA and CDR2 SQIVND (reference sequence). Method: immunoSEQ multiplex PCR; TCRdb's copy keeps in-frame clones and lacks some. The top ten hold around 0.13% of the sample, which has roughly 2 million clones, approximately 94% seen once. A CD45RA+ naive subset and a CD45RA-negative memory subset were split from CD4+ cells. This TCR was recovered from a man in his late teens or twenties in good health. The chain combines TRBV19 with TRBJ2-1; TRBD2 aligns across 8 bases. Material for sequencing was naive CD4+ T cells sorted from blood. The subset denotes: CD45RA+ positively selected. The CDR3 coding sequence is TGTGCCAGTCGGGCTAGCGGGTTCAATGAGCAGTTCTTC. Translated, it gives CASRASGFNEQFF.